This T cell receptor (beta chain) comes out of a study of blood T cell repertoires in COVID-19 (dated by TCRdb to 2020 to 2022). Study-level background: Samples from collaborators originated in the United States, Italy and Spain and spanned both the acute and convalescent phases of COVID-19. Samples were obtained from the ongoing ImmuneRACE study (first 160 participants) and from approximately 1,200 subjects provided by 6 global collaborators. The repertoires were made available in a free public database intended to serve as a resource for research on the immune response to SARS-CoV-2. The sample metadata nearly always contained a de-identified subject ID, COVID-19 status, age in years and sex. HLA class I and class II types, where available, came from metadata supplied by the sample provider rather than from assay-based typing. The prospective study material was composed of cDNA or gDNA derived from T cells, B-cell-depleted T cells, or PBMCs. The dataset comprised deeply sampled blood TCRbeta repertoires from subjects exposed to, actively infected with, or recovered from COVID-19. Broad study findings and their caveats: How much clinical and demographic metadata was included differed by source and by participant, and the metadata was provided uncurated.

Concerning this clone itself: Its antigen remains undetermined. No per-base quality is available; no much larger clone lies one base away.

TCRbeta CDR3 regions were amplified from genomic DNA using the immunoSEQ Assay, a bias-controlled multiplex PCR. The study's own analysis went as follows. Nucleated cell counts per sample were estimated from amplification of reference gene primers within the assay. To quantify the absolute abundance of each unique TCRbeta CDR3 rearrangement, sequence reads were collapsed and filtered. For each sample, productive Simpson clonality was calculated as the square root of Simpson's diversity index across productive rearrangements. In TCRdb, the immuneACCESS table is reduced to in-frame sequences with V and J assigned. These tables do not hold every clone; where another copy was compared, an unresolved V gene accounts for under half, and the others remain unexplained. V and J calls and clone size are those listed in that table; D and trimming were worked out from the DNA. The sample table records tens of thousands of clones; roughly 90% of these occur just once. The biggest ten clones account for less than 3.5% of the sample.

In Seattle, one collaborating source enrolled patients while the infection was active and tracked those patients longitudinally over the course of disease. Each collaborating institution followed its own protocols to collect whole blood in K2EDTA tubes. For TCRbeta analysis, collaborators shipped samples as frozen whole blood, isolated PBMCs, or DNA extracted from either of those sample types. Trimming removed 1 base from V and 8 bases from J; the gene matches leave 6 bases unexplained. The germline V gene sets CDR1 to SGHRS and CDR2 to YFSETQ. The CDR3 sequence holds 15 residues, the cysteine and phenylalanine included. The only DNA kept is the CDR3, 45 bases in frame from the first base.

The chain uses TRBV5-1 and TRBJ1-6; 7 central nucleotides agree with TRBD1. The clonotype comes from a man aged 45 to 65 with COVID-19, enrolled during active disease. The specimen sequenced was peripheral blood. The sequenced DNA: TGCGCCAGCAGCTTGAGACAGGGAGGAGATTCACCCCTCCACTTT. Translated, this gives CASSLRQGGDSPLHF.